A single sample is the source of the 24 T cell receptor beta chains below, sequenced in a study of blood T cell repertoires in COVID-19. TCRdb's copy holds only in-frame clones and misses some; the assay was immunoSEQ multiplex PCR. Of fewer than 250,000 clones in the sample, roughly four fifths are singletons; the top ten hold roughly 4%. The sample consisted of peripheral blood. These receptors all stem from a man in his forties or fifties with acute or convalescent COVID-19.

The chain links TRBV9 to TRBJ2-6; D is possibly TRBD2 (6 bases). Trimming took 3 bases from V and 0 from J, leaving 19 bases between them. This CDR3 spans 19 amino acids. Per germline, CDR1 SGDLS and CDR2 YYNGEE. CDR3 coding DNA: TGTGCCAGCAGCGCGAGGAGGGGCCTCTCGACCTCTGGGGCCAACGTCCTGACTTTC. The encoded protein is CASSARRGLSTSGANVLTF.

This clone was detected a few times. The V gene is TRBV20-1, the J gene TRBJ2-7, with D unclear. The V and J ends lost 1 base and 4 bases respectively, with 5 bases between them. The germline V gene encodes CDR1 DFQATT and CDR2 SNEGSKA (reference sequence). The CDR3 runs 11 residues. CDR3 in DNA: TGCAGTGCTAGAGTGTTATACGAGCAGTACTTC. Its protein is CSARVLYEQYF.

The rearrangement links TRBV6-1 to TRBJ1-1, with D possibly TRBD1 on 6 matching bases. V lost 5 bases and J 6 bases, leaving 16 bases between the germline ends. The germline V gene has CDR1 MNHNS and CDR2 SASEGT. The CDR3 extends over 14 amino acids. CDR3 sequence: CASSSPQGIAEAFF. CDR3 nucleotides: TGTGCCAGCAGTTCCCCACAGGGAATCGCTGAAGCTTTCTTT.

Written as DNA, the CDR3 is TGTGCCAGCAGTTTGGGGGACAGTTATGGCTACACCTTC. Its translation: CASSLGDSYGYTF. V and J are TRBV12-3 or TRBV12-4 and TRBJ1-2; 7 nucleotides match TRBD1. Trimming removed 3 bases from V and 5 bases from J; junction bases left unmatched: 3. This CDR3 is built from 13 residues.

In this sample, this clone turned up many times. V gene TRBV11-3 combines with J gene TRBJ2-7, with 9 bases identical to TRBD1. The CDR3 covers 14 residues. With 5 bases clipped from V and 3 bases from J, the junction kept 5 bases outside the gene matches. CDR1 and CDR2 from the germline V gene are SGHNT and YENEEA. The CDR3 DNA sequence: TGTGCCAGCAGCCCCGACAGGGGGTTCTACGAGCAGTACTTC. Amino acids: CASSPDRGFYEQYF.

This sequence joins TRBV7-9 and TRBJ2-1; 8 nucleotides match TRBD2. Germline V lookup: CDR1 SEHNR, CDR2 FQNEAQ (reference sequence). Trimming at V came to 3 bases and at J to 6 bases, leaving 10 bases not matched to a gene. The CDR3 has 16 amino acids. Here the CDR3 DNA reads TGTGCCAGCAGCTTGGCTAGCGGGTTTTTCGGCAATGAGCAGTTCTTC. Translated, it gives CASSLASGFFGNEQFF.

This CDR3 reads CASSPTSEGEQFF. DNA for the CDR3: TGTGCCAGCTCACCGACTAGCGAGGGTGAGCAGTTCTTC. The chain recombines TRBV18 with TRBJ2-1; 8 positions match TRBD2. CDR3 length: 13 residues. V lost 3 bases to trimming and J lost 9 bases; unmatched junction nucleotides: 4. Germline lookup yields CDR1 KGHSH and CDR2 LQKENI.

The V call is TRBV12-5, the J call TRBJ1-3; weak D call: TRBD1 (6 bases). The germline V and J ends were trimmed by 1 base and 0 bases, with 13 bases remaining between them. The CDR3 is made up of 17 amino acids. Germline V gene sequence: CDR1 LGHNT, CDR2 FRNRAP. CDR3 sequence (DNA): TGTGCTAGTGGTTTGGGAGGACAGTTTTTCTCTGGAAACACCATATATTTT. It encodes CASGLGGQFFSGNTIYF.

This clone was counted between two and nine times. This sequence joins TRBV5-1 and TRBJ2-2; D may be TRBD2 (6 bases). Germline V gene lookup returns CDR1 SGHRS and CDR2 YFSETQ. The CDR3 totals 15 residues. With 4 bases removed from V and 4 bases from J, the gap between germline ends came to 14 bases. The DNA for the CDR3 is TGCGCCAGCAGCCCCCTGGGGGGAGGCACCGGGGAGCTGTTTTTT. It codes for CASSPLGGGTGELFF. The variable domain in full, with the rest retrieved from reference TRBV5-1 and TRBJ2-2, is KAGVTQTPRYLIKTRGQQVTLSCSPISGHRSVSWYQQTPGQGLQFLFEYFSETQRNKGNFPGRFSGRQFSNSRSEMNVSTLELGDSALYLCASSPLGGGTGELFFGEGSRLTVL.

This clone appeared a single time. J is TRBJ2-7 and V is TRBV7-2; D may be TRBD1 (6 bases). Trimming took off 8 bases at V and 3 bases at J, with 17 bases between the two ends. Germline V lookup: CDR1 SGHTA, CDR2 FQGNSA. The CDR3 extends over 14 amino acids. The CDR3 spells CASVVGAGVYEQYF. CDR3 nucleotide sequence: TGTGCCAGCGTTGTTGGGGCAGGGGTCTACGAGCAGTACTTC.

This sequence joins TRBV6-5 and TRBJ2-7, with D maybe TRBD2 (5 bases). The germline CDR1 and CDR2 sequences are MNHEY and SVGAGI. The CDR3 length is 14 residues. V was clipped by 6 bases and J by 2 bases, with 14 bases between them. The CDR3 bases are TGTGCCAGCAGCTTCGGCGGGCCGGCCTACGAGCAGTACTTC. Protein product: CASSFGGPAYEQYF.

This chain joins TRBV7-9 and TRBJ2-3; no clear D gene. Germline CDR1 is SEHNR and CDR2 is FQNEAQ (reference sequence). The CDR3 has 12 amino acids. V was cut by 2 bases and J by 6 bases, with 6 bases left in between. CDR3 sequence (DNA): TGTGCCAGCAGCTTAATCCGGGATACGCAGTATTTT. This codes for CASSLIRDTQYF.

The rearrangement uses TRBV3-1 (or the pseudogene TRBV3-2) and TRBJ2-7, with D possibly matching TRBD1 (6 bases). This CDR3 comprises 13 residues. Germline loops: CDR1 LGHDT, CDR2 YNNKEL (reference sequence). V gave up 4 bases and J gave up 2 bases, with 9 bases separating them. CDR3: CASSRDIPYEQYF. In DNA, the CDR3 is TGTGCCAGCAGCCGGGACATACCCTACGAGCAGTACTTC.

This chain uses TRBV28 with TRBJ2-1; 13 bases align to TRBD2. With 7 bases clipped from V and 9 bases from J, the junction kept 12 bases outside the gene matches. CDR1 is MDHEN, CDR2 SYDVKM, per germline. This CDR3 has 16 amino acids. CDR3 in DNA: TGTGCCAGCACCTCCGGAGCTACTAGCGGGAGGGGTGAGCAGTTCTTC. This encodes CASTSGATSGRGEQFF.

The chain joins TRBV11-2 to TRBJ2-5; D remains unclear. V was pared by 5 bases and J by 4 bases, with 8 bases between. The CDR3 loop spans 12 amino acids. Per germline, CDR1 SGHAT and CDR2 FQNNGV. The CDR3 loop reads CASSKWPETQYF. The CDR3 region has the DNA TGTGCCAGCAGCAAGTGGCCAGAGACCCAGTACTTC.

The CDR3 region is CASSFKDREETQYF. The CDR3 region has the DNA TGCGCCAGCAGCTTTAAGGACAGGGAAGAGACCCAGTACTTC. This chain uses TRBV5-1 with TRBJ2-5; TRBD1 matches at 8 bases. With V trimmed by 2 bases and J by 3 bases, 3 bases remained unmatched. The CDR3 is made up of 14 amino acids. The V gene's germline CDR1 is SGHRS and CDR2 YFSETQ.

The rearrangement uses TRBV27 and TRBJ1-5; D is unclear. There are 14 residues in the CDR3. CDR1 MNHEY and CDR2 SMNVEV come from the germline V gene (reference sequence). Trimming removed 6 bases at V and 4 bases at J, with 13 bases between. For the CDR3, the DNA is TGTGCCAGCAGGCTCGTCCCGGGTAATCAGCCCCAGCATTTT. Protein: CASRLVPGNQPQHF.

This clone came up a few times. V usage is TRBV5-5 and J usage is TRBJ1-5, with TRBD1 matching 7 bases. Germline loops: CDR1 SGHKS, CDR2 YYEKEE (reference sequence). The CDR3 extends over 16 amino acids. Unmatched junction bases numbered 5, after V lost 2 bases and J lost 0 bases. CDR3: CASSFWDSSSNQPQHF. For the CDR3, the DNA is TGTGCCAGCAGCTTCTGGGACAGCTCTAGCAATCAGCCCCAGCATTTT. Together with reference TRBV5-5 and TRBJ1-5, the CDR3 gives the full variable domain: DAGVTQSPTHLIKTRGQQVTLRCSPISGHKSVSWYQQVLGQGPQFIFQYYEKEERGRGNFPDRFSARQFPNYSSELNVNALLLGDSALYLCASSFWDSSSNQPQHFGDGTRLSIL.

The gene calls are TRBV5-4 and TRBJ1-1, with TRBD1 as a possible D gene (5 bases). Between the trimmed V and J ends, which lost 4 bases and 1 base, there was a span of 8 bases. CDR1 and CDR2 from the germline V gene are SGHNT and YYREEE (reference sequence). The CDR3 covers 13 residues. In nucleotides, the CDR3 is TGTGCCAGCAGCGGCGACAGGAACACTGAAGCTTTCTTT. Amino acid sequence: CASSGDRNTEAFF.

The gene calls are TRBV2 and TRBJ1-1, with D possibly being TRBD1 (5 bases). This CDR3 is 14 amino acids long. The V and J ends lost 9 bases and 1 base respectively, with 15 bases between them. CDR1 and CDR2 from the germline V gene are SNHLY and FYNNEI. Written as DNA, the CDR3 is TGTGCCAGTCGAGAGCGGGGGAGGAACACTGAAGCTTTCTTT. Translation: CASRERGRNTEAFF. The whole variable domain, filled in from reference TRBV2 and TRBJ1-1, reads EPEVTQTPSHQVTQMGQEVILRCVPISNHLYFYWYRQILGQKVEFLVSFYNNEISEKSEIFDDQFSVERPDGSNFTLKIRSTKLEDSAMYFCASRERGRNTEAFFGQGTRLTVV.

The chain uses TRBV5-1 and TRBJ1-4; D is undetermined. CDR3 length: 14 amino acids. V gave up 2 bases and J gave up 3 bases, with 8 bases separating them. The germline gives CDR1 SGHRS, CDR2 YFSETQ. The CDR3 bases are TGCGCCAGCAGCTTCCTTGAGGCTAATGAAAAACTGTTTTTT. The encoded protein is CASSFLEANEKLFF.

The genes are TRBV28 and TRBJ1-1; the match to TRBD1 covers 8 bases. The CDR3 is made up of 13 amino acids. Trimming took 4 bases from V and 10 from J; bases not matched to a gene: 8. The V gene's germline CDR1 is MDHEN and CDR2 SYDVKM. As DNA, the CDR3 is TGTGCCAGCAGTTCCGGACAGGGCGGGAGAGCTTTCTTT. Translating it yields CASSSGQGGRAFF.

This chain links TRBV19 with TRBJ2-5, with 7 nucleotides matching TRBD1. V shed 1 base and J 5 bases; nucleotides not matched to a gene: 4. There are 14 residues in the CDR3. Germline V gives CDR1 LNHDA, CDR2 SQIVND (reference sequence). CDR3 nucleotides: TGTGCCAGTAGTATAGGAGGGGGCTGGGAGACCCAGTACTTC. The encoded protein is CASSIGGGWETQYF.

This chain joins TRBV9 and TRBJ1-1; D gene unclear. The germline V gene encodes CDR1 SGDLS and CDR2 YYNGEE. The germline V and J ends were trimmed by 0 bases and 3 bases, with 18 bases remaining between them. CDR3 size: 17 residues. CDR3 amino acids: CASSVATREVGDTEAFF. The CDR3 nucleotides are TGTGCCAGCAGCGTAGCTACGAGGGAGGTTGGCGACACTGAAGCTTTCTTT.